This entry describes one TCR beta chain. This entry belongs to a study of blood T cell repertoires in COVID-19. Study in general: The United States, Italy and Spain provided the acute and convalescent COVID-19 samples.

Authors' processing steps: Researchers report that nucleated cell counts were estimated from reference gene primer amplification. TCRdb keeps only in-frame clones here, not all; method: immunoSEQ multiplex PCR. The DNA was the basis for D and trimming; V, J and clone size are from that table. Of 200,000 to 250,000 clones in the sample, 85% to 90% were seen once. The CDR3 is made up of 16 amino acids. The V end was cut by 0 bases, the J end by 3 bases, with 12 bases between. Germline loops: CDR1 MGHRA, CDR2 YSYEKL. This sequence originates from a man aged 55-75 years with acute or convalescent COVID-19. V usage is TRBV4-1 and J usage is TRBJ1-5; possibly TRBD1 for D (5 bases). Source material: peripheral blood. CDR3 bases: TGCGCCAGCAGCCAAGATGAAGGGGTCAACAATCAGCCCCAGCATTTT. Translating it yields CASSQDEGVNNQPQHF.